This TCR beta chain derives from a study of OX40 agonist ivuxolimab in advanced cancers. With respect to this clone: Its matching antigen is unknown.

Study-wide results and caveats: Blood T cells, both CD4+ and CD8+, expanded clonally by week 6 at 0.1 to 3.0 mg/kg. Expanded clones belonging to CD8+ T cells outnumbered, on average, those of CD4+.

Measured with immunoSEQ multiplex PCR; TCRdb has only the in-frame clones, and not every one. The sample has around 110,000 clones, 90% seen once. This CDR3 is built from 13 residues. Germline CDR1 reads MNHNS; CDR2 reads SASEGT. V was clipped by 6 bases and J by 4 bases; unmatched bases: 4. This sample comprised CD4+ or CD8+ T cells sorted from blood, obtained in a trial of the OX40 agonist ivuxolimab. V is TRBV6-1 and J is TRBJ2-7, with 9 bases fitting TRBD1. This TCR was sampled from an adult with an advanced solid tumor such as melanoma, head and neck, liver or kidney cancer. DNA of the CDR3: TGTGCCAGCAGACCGGGACAGGGATACGAGCAGTACTTC. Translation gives CASRPGQGYEQYF.